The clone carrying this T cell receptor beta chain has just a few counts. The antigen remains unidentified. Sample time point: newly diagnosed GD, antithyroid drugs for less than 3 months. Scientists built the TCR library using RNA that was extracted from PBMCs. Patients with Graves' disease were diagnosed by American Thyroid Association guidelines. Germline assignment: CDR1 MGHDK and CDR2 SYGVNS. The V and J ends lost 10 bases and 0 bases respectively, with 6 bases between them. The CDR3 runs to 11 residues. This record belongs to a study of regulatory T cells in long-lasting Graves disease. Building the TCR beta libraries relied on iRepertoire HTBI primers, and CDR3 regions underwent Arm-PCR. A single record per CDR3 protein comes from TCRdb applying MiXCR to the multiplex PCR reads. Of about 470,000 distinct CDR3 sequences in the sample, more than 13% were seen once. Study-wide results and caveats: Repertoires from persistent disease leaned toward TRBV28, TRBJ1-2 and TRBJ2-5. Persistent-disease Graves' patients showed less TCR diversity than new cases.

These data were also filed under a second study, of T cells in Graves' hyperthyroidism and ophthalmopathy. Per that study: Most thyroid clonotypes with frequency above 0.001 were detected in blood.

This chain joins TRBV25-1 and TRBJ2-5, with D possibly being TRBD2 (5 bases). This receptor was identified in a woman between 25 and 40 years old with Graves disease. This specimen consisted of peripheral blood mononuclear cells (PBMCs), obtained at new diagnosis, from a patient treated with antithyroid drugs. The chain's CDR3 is CATGYQETQYF. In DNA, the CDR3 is TGTGCCACGGGGTACCAAGAGACCCAGTACTTC.